Reported below is one T cell receptor (beta chain). The data were taken from a study of PD-L1 blockade in urothelial cancer. On the study more broadly: Males with bladder-origin urothelial cancer made up about 85% of the roughly 29 patients. Patients' histories included 0 to 3 prior chemotherapy regimens.

Patients were diagnosed with urothelial carcinoma, either locally advanced or metastatic. Sequencing was performed with immunoSEQ multiplex PCR; in TCRdb, only in-frame clones are kept and a portion is missing. The repertoire holds tens of thousands of clones, with approximately 87% as singletons. Germline V gene sequence: CDR1 SGDLS, CDR2 YYNGEE. Between the trimmed V and J ends, which lost 0 bases and 1 base, there was a span of 10 bases. This CDR3 is built from 15 residues. This chain connects TRBV9 to TRBJ1-1; D is undetermined. The TCR comes from a man aged 50-60 years with urothelial cancer. The material sequenced was PBMCs, taken around atezolizumab (anti-PD-L1) treatment. The CDR3 reads CASSVAAGQNTEAFF. CDR3 bases: TGTGCCAGCAGCGTAGCCGCAGGCCAGAACACTGAAGCTTTCTTT.